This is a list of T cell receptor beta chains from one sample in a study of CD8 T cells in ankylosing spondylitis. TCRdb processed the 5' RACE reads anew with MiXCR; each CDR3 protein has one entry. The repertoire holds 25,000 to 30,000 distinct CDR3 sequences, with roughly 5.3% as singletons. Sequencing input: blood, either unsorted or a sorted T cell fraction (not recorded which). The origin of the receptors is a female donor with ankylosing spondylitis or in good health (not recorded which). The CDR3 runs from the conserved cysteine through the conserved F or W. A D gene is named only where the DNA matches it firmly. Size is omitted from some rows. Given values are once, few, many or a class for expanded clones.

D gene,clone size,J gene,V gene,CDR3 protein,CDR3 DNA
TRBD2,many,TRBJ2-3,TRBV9,CASSVAVGEGDTQYF,TGTGCCAGCAGCGTAGCTGTGGGGGAGGGAGATACGCAGTATTTT
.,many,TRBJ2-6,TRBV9,CASSVEGASRFSGANVLTF,TGTGCCAGCAGCGTAGAAGGGGCCTCCCGTTTCAGTGGGGCCAACGTCCTGACTTTC
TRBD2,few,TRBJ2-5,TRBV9,CASSPSGGTRETQYF,TGTGCCAGCAGCCCTAGCGGGGGGACCAGGGAGACCCAGTACTTC
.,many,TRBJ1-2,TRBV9,CASSPQSTYGYTF,TGTGCCAGCAGCCCCCAAAGTACGTATGGCTACACCTTC
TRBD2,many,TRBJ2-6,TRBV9,CASSKRGSGANVLTF,TGTGCCAGCAGCAAGCGGGGCTCTGGGGCCAACGTCCTGACTTTC
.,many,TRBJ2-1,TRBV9,CASSVTGGRDNNEQFF,TGTGCCAGCAGCGTAACCGGGGGCAGAGATAACAATGAGCAGTTCTTC
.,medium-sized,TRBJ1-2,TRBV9,CASSVKGGGYTF,TGTGCCAGCAGCGTAAAAGGGGGTGGCTACACCTTC
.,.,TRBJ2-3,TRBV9,CASSVGVGPSTDTQYF,TGTGCCAGCAGCGTAGGGGTGGGGCCCAGCACAGATACGCAGTATTTT
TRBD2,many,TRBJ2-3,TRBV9,CASSGVAGVTDTQYF,TGTGCCAGCAGTGGGGTAGCGGGAGTAACAGATACGCAGTATTTT
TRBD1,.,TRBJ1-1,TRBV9,CASSTNPGGATEAFF,TGTGCCAGCAGCACGAATCCAGGGGGGGCCACTGAAGCTTTCTTT
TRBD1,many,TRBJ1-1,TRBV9,CASSVETGGTEAFF,TGTGCCAGCAGCGTAGAGACAGGGGGGACTGAAGCTTTCTTT
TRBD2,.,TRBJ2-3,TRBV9,CASSVATGGGRADTQYF,TGTGCCAGCAGCGTAGCTACTGGGGGGGGAAGGGCAGATACGCAGTATTTT
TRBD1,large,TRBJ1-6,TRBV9,CASSATGGYNSPLHF,TGTGCCAGCAGCGCGACAGGGGGCTACAATTCACCCCTCCACTTT
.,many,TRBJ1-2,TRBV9,CASSVRTADGYTF,TGTGCCAGCAGCGTTCGGACAGCCGATGGCTACACCTTC
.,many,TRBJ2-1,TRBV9,CASSVGDLGFEQFF,TGTGCCAGCAGCGTAGGGGACCTTGGTTTTGAGCAGTTCTTC
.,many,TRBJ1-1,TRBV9,CASSQTGAPTEAFF,TGTGCCAGCAGCCAGACGGGGGCGCCAACTGAAGCTTTCTTT
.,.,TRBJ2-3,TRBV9,CASSVDYSGTDTQYF,TGTGCCAGCAGCGTAGACTACAGTGGTACAGATACGCAGTATTTT
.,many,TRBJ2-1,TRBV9,CASSFRGSSSYNEQFF,TGTGCCAGCAGCTTTAGGGGTTCAAGCTCCTACAATGAGCAGTTCTTC
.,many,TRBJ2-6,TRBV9,CASSTGGGANVLTF,TGTGCCAGCAGTACGGGCGGCGGGGCCAACGTCCTGACTTTC
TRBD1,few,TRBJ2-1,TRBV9,CASSVAPTTGGNEQFF,TGTGCCAGCAGCGTAGCTCCCACAACAGGGGGCAATGAGCAGTTCTTC
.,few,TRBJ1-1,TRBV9,CASSVASTRQNTEAFF,TGTGCCAGCAGCGTAGCATCCACACGGCAGAACACTGAAGCTTTCTTT
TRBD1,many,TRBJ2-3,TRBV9,CASSPDRATTDTQYF,TGTGCCAGCAGCCCCGACAGGGCCACCACAGATACGCAGTATTTT
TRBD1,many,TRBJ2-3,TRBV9,CASTATGSSTDTQYF,TGTGCCAGCACCGCGACAGGGTCGAGCACAGATACGCAGTATTTT
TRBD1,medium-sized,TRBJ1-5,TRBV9,CASSATGSGNQPQHF,TGTGCCAGCAGCGCGACAGGGAGTGGCAATCAGCCCCAGCATTTT
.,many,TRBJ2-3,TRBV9,CASSVEADTQYF,TGTGCCAGCAGCGTAGAGGCGGATACGCAGTATTTT
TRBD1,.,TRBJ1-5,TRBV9,CASSRTGNSNQPQHF,TGTGCCAGCAGCAGGACAGGGAATAGCAATCAGCCCCAGCATTTT
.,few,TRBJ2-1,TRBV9,CASSADLVANEQFF,TGTGCCAGCAGCGCGGACTTGGTGGCAAATGAGCAGTTCTTC
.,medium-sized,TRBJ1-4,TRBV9,CASSSKGWRDEKLFF,TGTGCCAGCAGCTCCAAGGGTTGGAGAGATGAAAAACTGTTTTTT
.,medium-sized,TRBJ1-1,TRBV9,CASSVGGIMNTEAFF,TGTGCCAGCAGCGTAGGGGGGATAATGAACACTGAAGCTTTCTTT
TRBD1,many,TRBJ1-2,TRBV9,CASSPDRDAYGYTF,TGTGCCAGCAGCCCGGACAGGGATGCCTATGGCTACACCTTC
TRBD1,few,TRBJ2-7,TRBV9,CASSPGQLSSYEQYF,TGTGCCAGCAGCCCGGGACAGCTGAGCTCCTACGAGCAGTACTTC
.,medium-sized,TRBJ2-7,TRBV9,CASSVVPSTYEQYF,TGTGCCAGCAGCGTAGTACCCAGTACCTACGAGCAGTACTTC
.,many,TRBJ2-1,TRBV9,CASSVDSGIRSYNEQFF,TGTGCCAGCAGCGTAGATTCCGGGATCCGCTCCTACAATGAGCAGTTCTTC
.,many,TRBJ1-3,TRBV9,CASSTGGSSGNTIYF,TGTGCCAGCAGCACTGGAGGGAGCTCTGGAAACACCATATATTTT
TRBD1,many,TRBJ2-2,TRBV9,CASSSGTGNFYGELFF,TGTGCCAGCAGCTCCGGGACAGGGAATTTTTACGGGGAGCTGTTTTTT
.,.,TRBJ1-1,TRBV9,CASSARDEGGIGAFF,TGTGCCAGCAGCGCGAGGGATGAGGGGGGGATCGGAGCTTTCTTT
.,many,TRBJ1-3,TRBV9,CASSLGDTIYF,TGTGCCAGCAGCCTGGGGGACACCATATATTTT